The source of this T cell receptor (beta chain) is a study of shared clonotypes between healthy human individuals. Deletions cut 1 base from V and 0 bases from J, with 7 bases between. This CDR3 has 14 amino acids. The V gene's germline CDR1 is KGHSH and CDR2 LQKENI. Here immunoSEQ multiplex PCR was the method, and the copy in TCRdb shows in-frame clones only, minus some. The sample lists just over 2,000,000 clones; 85% to 95% were seen once. This receptor was obtained from a man aged 18 to 30 in good health. Sequencing used naive CD4+ T cells sorted from blood. Regarding subset: CD45RA+ positively selected. This sequence joins TRBV18 and TRBJ2-7; no clear D gene. As DNA, the CDR3 is TGTGCCAGCTCACCACGGTCAAGCTCCTACGAGCAGTACTTC. It yields the protein CASSPRSSSYEQYF.